This T cell receptor beta chain was recovered during a study of PD-1 blockade in classical Hodgkin lymphoma. The germline V gene encodes CDR1 SEHNR and CDR2 FQNEAQ (reference sequence). This CDR3 region has 14 residues. The junction had 2 bases not matched to a gene; V was cut back by 1 base and J by 3 bases. Produced via immunoSEQ multiplex PCR; TCRdb's table is partial and in-frame only. The repertoire holds some 100,000 clones, 85% to 95% seen once, with 1.5% to 2.5% in the top ten. Specified time point: cycle 4 day 1 (C4D1), after more than five weeks of nivolumab. After autologous stem cell transplantation all patients relapsed, and prior brentuximab vedotin exposure differed between cohorts. Regarding this clone: Its antigen is currently unknown.

Study-level results: CD4+ TCR diversity climbed significantly by C4D1, unlike CD8+ TCR diversity. Reports indicated that newly diagnosed patients had lower baseline TCR diversity than healthy donors did. Factors driving the repertoire differences, possibly disease activity or prior therapy, remain undefined. Baseline diversity in complete responders resembled that of newly diagnosed patients.

The clonotype was recovered from a human donor with classical Hodgkin lymphoma. Sequences were derived from peripheral blood mononuclear cells (PBMCs), sampled before the fourth cycle of nivolumab. This chain links TRBV7-9 with TRBJ1-1; 7 positions match TRBD1. CDR3 sequence: CASSLDRGDTEAFF. DNA for the CDR3: TGTGCCAGCAGCTTAGACAGGGGAGACACTGAAGCTTTCTTT.